Listed below are T cell receptor beta chains from one sample, sequenced in a study of T cells after posttransplantation cyclophosphamide. Sequencing used immunoSEQ multiplex PCR; TCRdb keeps in-frame clones, though not all of them. The sample records 34,000 or so clones, 91% being singletons. Sequenced input: naive CD4+ T cells sorted from blood. Every receptor here comes from a young man in good health and a related stem cell transplant donor. Both conserved end residues are part of each CDR3.

TRBV7-2	CASSLQGALYNEQFF
TRBV28	CASSSAGTGANSPLHF
TRBV18	CASSLIPRADTEAFF
TRBV11-3	CASSLDPLPRTKVSGNTIYF
TRBV6-1	CASSQGMSSTDTQYF
TRBV7-9	CASSLKVRQGEETQYF
TRBV2	CASSAWDRGIGETQYF
TRBV7-6	CASSRLTGRQETQYF
TRBV6-1	CASSALWGGAKGNEQFF
TRBV10-3	CAITVSQSTDTQYF
TRBV6-1	CASRGPGQWNEQYF
TRBV6-5	CASRTGYEQYF
TRBV29-1	CSVAPRQAGGGYTF
TRBV7-2	CASSLSRNQPQHF
TRBV6-5	CASSKDRVKDEQFF
TRBV6-6	CASSRTSGGSYNEQFF
TRBV19	CASSIQGIGQPQHF
TRBV7-9	CASSLTSGGETQYF
TRBV5-1	CASSSGLAGGPDTQYF
TRBV9	CASSASGRVNNSPLHF
TRBV7-7	CASSLGPEGTDTQYF
TRBV18	CASSPRTGANYGYTF
TRBV27	CASSHDRDPMNTEAFF
TRBV28	CASTPGVGYTF
TRBV19	CASSVQVTTEAFF
TRBV6-1	CASSARLNTIYF
TRBV25-1	CASRDGVYEQYF
TRBV5-4	CASRQVGGQGIGEQYF
TRBV7-9	CASSPLRDTEAFF
TRBV1	CTSSQTGGEPGNTIYF
TRBV10-3	CAISGILGTENTGELFF
TRBV5-1	CASSLGTGGPNQPQHF
TRBV5-1	CASSLAGTVYEQYF
TRBV7-3	CASSPTGTGNSPLHF
TRBV7-9	CASSLDGGNTIYF
TRBV4-3	CASSQERDTEAFF
TRBV5-1	CASSQDRGFGHEQFF
TRBV28	CASRGGGGRDEQFF
TRBV9	CASSVGGGVNQPQHF
TRBV5-6	CASSWGDYLGADTQYF
TRBV6-5	CASRPYDGNGSGYTF
TRBV7-2	CASSLDIVGQGTAF
TRBV18	CASSPDRGPQYF
TRBV10-3	CAVRTGSSTEAFF
TRBV12-5	CASGSPTEGETQYF
TRBV11-3	CASSLGLLNEQFF
TRBV6-1	CASDRSGANVLTF
TRBV19	CASSMGQASYEQYF
TRBV9	CASSVGQGGTEAFF
TRBV19	CASSGQGRVHEQYF
TRBV7-9	CASGPTGIGEKLFF
TRBV19	CASSILTTGTGELFF
TRBV5-8	CASSYDYRGRTPTYEQYF
TRBV18	CASSLNLGNTIYF